These 7 T cell receptor beta chains were all obtained from the same sample, sequenced in a study of spatial heterogeneity in lung cancer. Study findings and constraints: Counts that tracked tumor mutation counts were those of expanded intratumoral alpha and beta TCRs.

TCRdb called the 5' RACE reads again in MiXCR, with one record for every CDR3 protein. Of about 5,200 distinct CDR3 sequences listed, approximately 4.1% are singletons. Their target antigens are unknown. Noted time point: sample taken at primary tumor resection. Sample: lung tumor tissue, taken at surgery. All receptors derive from a female donor with early-stage non-small cell lung cancer.

This clonotype was detected many times. V is TRBV7-8 and J is TRBJ1-2, with unresolved D. Per the germline V gene, CDR1 is SGHVS and CDR2 is FQNEAQ. V shed 4 bases and J shed 0 bases, with 12 bases lying between them. This CDR3 spans 15 amino acids. The CDR3 sequence is CASSSPSRTNYGYTF. The CDR3 bases are TGTGCCAGCAGCTCTCCCTCGAGAACTAACTATGGCTACACCTTC.

This clonotype was counted many times. This chain uses TRBV20-1 with TRBJ1-1; 9 nucleotides match TRBD1. Germline values: CDR1 DFQATT, CDR2 SNEGSKA (reference sequence). With V trimmed by 5 bases and J by 4 bases, 11 bases remained unmatched. The length of the CDR3 is 15 residues. The CDR3: CSAQISDRGGTEAFF. CDR3 coding DNA: TGCAGTGCTCAAATCTCGGACAGGGGAGGCACTGAAGCTTTCTTT.

By sample share, this clonotype is medium-sized. The V and J genes are TRBV4-1 and TRBJ2-1, with 8 bases identical to TRBD2. The V gene's germline CDR1 is MGHRA and CDR2 YSYEKL. V gave up 0 bases and J gave up 3 bases; unmatched junction bases: 16. CDR3 length equals 20 residues. CDR3 nucleotides: TGCGCCAGCAGCCAAGATCGGGGGGAGAGGGGACTAGTAAACTACAATGAGCAGTTCTTC. Its translation: CASSQDRGERGLVNYNEQFF.

V is TRBV19 and J is TRBJ1-5; 8 bases line up with TRBD1. The CDR3 spans 14 residues. The ends lost 6 bases at V and 4 bases at J; junction bases unmatched: 5. Germline CDR1 is LNHDA and CDR2 is SQIVND (reference sequence). CDR3 residues: CASSTGGVNQPQHF. The CDR3 DNA reads TGTGCCAGTAGCACAGGGGGTGTAAATCAGCCCCAGCATTTT.

Ten or more counts support this clonotype. The chain joins TRBV20-1 to TRBJ1-4; D is ambiguous. The V gene lost 6 bases and the J gene lost 4 bases, with 15 bases spanning the gap. The CDR3 consists of 14 residues. CDR1 is DFQATT and CDR2 is SNEGSKA in the germline V gene (reference sequence). The CDR3 is CSAPPGSNNEKLFF. CDR3 bases: TGCAGTGCCCCCCCCGGGTCTAATAATGAAAAACTGTTTTTT.

The chain employs TRBV7-9 and TRBJ1-2; 7 bases map to TRBD1. Germline trimming cut 5 bases from V and 3 bases from J; bases unmatched to any gene: 9. Germline V gene lookup returns CDR1 SEHNR and CDR2 FQNEAQ (reference sequence). The CDR3 is made up of 15 amino acids. The DNA of the CDR3 is TGTGCCAGCAGCCCTCCGGTGCAGGGGGACTATGGCTACACCTTC. Its translation: CASSPPVQGDYGYTF.

This clonotype was observed many times. The rearrangement joins TRBV3-1 to TRBJ2-7; D uncertain. Trimming cost V 4 bases and J 0 bases, with 10 bases left between them. The length of the CDR3 is 14 residues. Germline lookup yields CDR1 LGHDT and CDR2 YNNKEL (reference sequence). CDR3 bases: TGTGCCAGCAGCCTAGACGCTAGCTCCTACGAGCAGTACTTC. Encoded protein: CASSLDASSYEQYF.